The text below deals with one TCR beta chain. The data stem from a study of blood T cells in healthy people across ages. It was with a sample-barcoded 5' primer and a J-beta primer mix that a second PCR of roughly 7 to 12 cycles was run. From the 5' RACE reads, TCRdb called clonotypes with MiXCR, one entry per CDR3 protein. This sample carries roughly 1,300,000 distinct CDR3 sequences, approximately 59% of them seen once, and the ten largest clones take more than 6%. Deletions cut 6 bases from V and 2 bases from J, with 20 bases between. The CDR3 extends over 17 amino acids. Germline V gives CDR1 WNHNN, CDR2 SYGVQD (reference sequence).

Material for sequencing was blood. The TCR originated in a man aged 18 to 35 in good health. V is TRBV10-1 and J is TRBJ2-1; D may be TRBD1 or TRBD2 (5 bases each). The CDR3 loop is CASSKHQSGTAYNEQFF. In DNA, the CDR3 is TGCGCCAGCAGCAAGCATCAATCCGGGACGGCCTACAATGAGCAGTTCTTC.